This TCR beta chain was sequenced in a study of CD8 T cells in Susac syndrome (dated by TCRdb to about 2019). Describing the broader study: Among the Susac syndrome patients who were sequenced, clinically active disease was present in five or six and clinical remission was observed in eight or nine. At the time of blood withdrawal, Susac syndrome patients were either therapy-naive, taking corticosteroids (with some also receiving IVIg), or on IVIg alone. The study used repertoire sequencing to test whether antigen drove CD8+ T cell activation and differentiation in Susac syndrome.

This clonotype was counted only a few times. No antigen is known for it. No base qualities exist here, and no much larger clone lies one base off it. The CDR3 spans 14 residues, from the cysteine through the phenylalanine. The sequence is cut down to CDR3 DNA, 42 bases in frame from base 1. The germline V gene encodes CDR1 KGHSH and CDR2 LQKENI. Compared with germline, V lacks 3 bases and J lacks 7 bases; bases without a gene match: 2. Overall results and qualifications from the work: The CD4+ T cell repertoire of patients with Susac syndrome showed no detectable clonal expansion. The number of individuals in the TCR sequencing and HLA analysis was recognized as being relatively small.

RNA was extracted using the RNeasy kit, and 0.5 to 1 microgram was reverse transcribed with random hexamers. TCR beta CDR3 regions were amplified with the immunoSEQ multiplex PCR assay covering 54 Vbeta and 13 Jbeta segments. Bias from PCR amplification was corrected by using a synthetic template baseline for primer optimization and for computational correction. The study's processing was this. Reads were annotated to V, D and J genes per IMGT and analyzed with immunoSEQ Analyzer, keeping only productive sequences. Clonality was calculated as one minus the Shannon entropy normalized by log2 of the number of productive unique sequences. For each patient and control, public and private clones were evaluated within the 100 most prevalent clones. Susac-specific clones were defined as absent from healthy and MS cohorts, 1052 published viral clones and other ImmuneACCESS disease sequences. The raw public reads went through TCRdb reprocessing: fastp at Q25, MiXCR clone calling, in-frame beta chains kept. Identical CDR3 protein sequences are pooled into one entry, listed with their most common genes and DNA. The V and J calls, along with clone size, are taken from TCRdb and not from the paper's own processing. The sample data list some 160,000 distinct CDR3 sequences, and under 97% of these were observed just once. The top ten constitute 0.065% to 0.095% of the sample.

Peripheral blood CD8+ and CD4+ T cells from healthy donors, Susac syndrome patients and multiple sclerosis patients were profiled by high-throughput TCR beta sequencing. The Susac syndrome patients fulfilled recently defined diagnostic criteria for definite or probable disease. Bulk CD8+ and CD4+ T cells were purified by magnetic negative isolation, while CD8+ TEMRA cells were enriched using FACS. Blood was collected in EDTA tubes and processed within 24 hours, with PBMCs isolated through density gradient centrifugation. PBMCs intended for TCR sequencing were cryopreserved in liquid nitrogen and thawed later in a water bath at 37 degrees C. A purity of at least 90% was achieved for sorted or isolated CD4+, CD8+ and CD8+ TEMRA cells.

Sequencing was carried out using CD4+ T cells from PBMCs. The TCR sequence derives from a human donor with Susac syndrome. The sequence joins TRBV18 to TRBJ1-6, with 8 bases matching TRBD1. The DNA reads as follows: TGTGCCAGCTCACCCCAGGGGGCGAATTCACCCCTCCACTTT. It translates as CASSPQGANSPLHF.